This record looks at one T cell receptor beta chain sequence and its context. This clonotype occurred a few times. Its antigen has not been determined. No much larger clone exists at a distance of one base, and base qualities are not known. From the germline V gene, CDR1 is MDHEN and CDR2 is SYDVKM. From the cysteine through the phenylalanine, the CDR3 covers 14 amino acids. The kept DNA is CDR3 alone, 42 bases in frame from the first base. V has 10 bases trimmed and J has 4 bases trimmed; junction bases matching no gene number 12. Library creation used RACE. For sequencing, a NextSeq 500 was employed. During library preparation, unique molecular identifiers were attached to individual cDNA molecules so that TCRs could be counted quantitatively and reproducibly. For every blood RNA sample, sequencing covered both the TCR alpha and TCR beta chains. In the source study's methods: The median number of TCRs per sample was approximately 96,000, ranging from 23,224 to 690,600. V, J and CDR3 annotation of the TCR reads was carried out using the Decombinator software suite. To make PS versus PT1 abundance plots, every sample was subsampled to the same number of TCRs (28,000). TCRs were defined as expanded if absent before sensitization and observed at least eight times at the 2-week time point. The public reads were run again by TCRdb, first through fastp at Q25 and then through MiXCR, and only productive beta chains were kept. CDR3 protein sequences are deduplicated, and each keeps its most common genes and DNA. The V and J calls and clone size come from TCRdb's table, not from the authors' own analysis. This sample holds about 97,000 distinct CDR3 sequences; about 28% were observed only once. The leading ten clones occupy 10% of the sample.

What this sample's time point label stands for: patch test 3, about 24 weeks after DPC sensitization. What this sample's treatment or condition label stands for: therapeutic diphenylcyclopropenone sensitization with weekly scalp DPC. Blood at each patch-test visit was drawn before the patch test was applied. To be eligible, patients had to be aged 18 to 70, diagnosed with alopecia and judged suitable for DPC therapy, while pregnant patients were excluded. Total RNA was isolated from unfractionated whole blood collected in Tempus Blood RNA tubes. This entry comes from a study of human T cells and chemical hapten exposure (dated by TCRdb to the early 2020s). For the study in its entirety: For sensitization, 2% DPC in acetone was applied to a roughly 2 cm by roughly 2 cm area of upper inner arm skin. Throughout the roughly 25-week study period, patients were also given weekly therapeutic DPC doses on the scalp. Patch testing was performed on the upper back with Finn chambers containing 0.01% DPC, and the patch tests were scored after 6 days according to International Contact Dermatitis Research Group standards. Most of the patients in the cohort were female, and the cohort covered alopecia areata with under or over 50% scalp involvement, alopecia totalis and alopecia universalis. Libraries were pooled for sequencing, and per-sample TCR yields varied mainly because of small differences in library volumes within the pool. This study followed changes in the peripheral blood TCR repertoire in vivo during primary and secondary sensitization of alopecia patients to the hapten diphenylcyclopropenone (DPC). Blood was sampled from patients pre-sensitization (week 0) and at 2, 6 and about 24 weeks after DPC sensitization. For TCR sequencing, blood came from 25 to 35 alopecia patients at anywhere from one to four time points (pre-sensitization, 2, 6 and 24 weeks).

What the research found in general, with its limitations: Because every patient had alopecia, a presumed autoimmune disease, the patients' immune response might differ from that of healthy individuals. Patch test score was positively correlated with the number of PT1 expanded TCRs, with significance at thresholds 8, 16 and 32 but not at 4. Repeated subsampling changed both the strength of the expansion versus patch-test correlation and the threshold at which the correlation became significant. Compared with pre-sensitization or healthy control sets, expanded TCRs formed significantly more large CDR3 similarity clusters, which is consistent with antigen-driven responses. DPC sensitization did not change how many TCRs were above 1 in 1000 frequency, and no evidence was found of alterations in global repertoire structure.

This chain joins TRBV28 to TRBJ2-7; 8 bases in the junction line up with TRBD2. This sample comprised whole blood, obtained in connection with sensitization to the hapten diphenylcyclopropenone (DPC). This sequence was found in a man aged 35 to 55 with alopecia areata. Some clones in this sample may be carry-over from other donors' samples. The nucleotide sequence is given as TGTGCCACCGTCGCTCCGGGAGGGTTTTACGAGCAGTACTTC. Translated, it reads CATVAPGGFYEQYF.